The clone carrying this T cell receptor (beta chain) showed up just a few times. This record comes from a study of naive and memory T cell subsets. The CDR3 covers 15 residues. J gave up 1 base and V 8 bases, and 7 bases lay outside the gene matches. The germline CDR1 and CDR2 sequences are MNHNY and SVGAGI (reference sequence). The beta constant-region primer was an equimolar mix of two oligonucleotides covering TRBC1 and TRBC2. The ligated cDNA underwent four PCR rounds using SP2 and nested alpha and beta constant-region primers. TCRdb recomputed calls from the UMI-ligation and nested PCR reads with MiXCR, one row per CDR3 protein. The repertoire includes approximately 80,000 distinct CDR3 sequences, about 9.9% of them detected once, and over 1% sits in the top ten.

The chain uses TRBV6-6 and TRBJ2-3; 9 bases align to TRBD1. This clonotype was obtained from a human donor in good health. The sample was naive CD8+ T cells from blood. The CDR3, as DNA: TGTGCCAGCTGGGGACAGGGAGACGGCACAGATACGCAGTATTTT. Its translation: CASWGQGDGTDTQYF.